The 11 T cell receptor beta chains given below trace back to one sample, sequenced in a study of CD8+ T cells in alopecia areata. RNA was isolated and reverse transcribed to cDNA, the sequencing template. Sequencing was performed with immunoSEQ multiplex PCR; in TCRdb, only in-frame clones are kept and a portion is missing. The table lists around 36,000 clones, approximately 54% of them singletons. Once sorted, CD4+ cells from five patients yielded CD25+CD127- cells. The sequencing input was CD4+ Tregs sorted from blood. The receptors originated from a human donor with alopecia areata.

The V and J genes are TRBV28 and TRBJ2-7; either TRBD1 or TRBD2 may supply D (5 bases each). V dropped 4 bases and J dropped 3 bases, with 13 bases sitting between them. Germline V gene sequence: CDR1 MDHEN, CDR2 SYDVKM. This CDR3 region has 14 residues. The CDR3: CASSSGPPVYEQYF. CDR3 nucleotide sequence: TGTGCCAGCAGTTCGGGACCCCCCGTCTACGAGCAGTACTTC. Filled out from reference TRBV28 and TRBJ2-7, the complete variable domain reads DVKVTQSSRYLVKRTGEKVFLECVQDMDHENMFWYRQDPGLGLRLIYFSYDVKMKEKGDIPEGYSVSREKKERFSLILESASTNQTSMYLCASSSGPPVYEQYFGPGTRLTVT.

The chain employs TRBV10-3 and TRBJ2-1, with D possibly TRBD2 on 6 matching bases. Trimming removed 0 bases from V and 6 bases from J, with 12 bases in between. Germline V CDR1 and CDR2: ENHRY, SYGVKD. CDR3 length equals 15 residues. The DNA for the CDR3 is TGTGCCATCAGTGAGTCTGAGGGACTCGGCAATGAGCAGTTCTTC. Amino acid sequence: CAISESEGLGNEQFF.

The chain employs TRBV5-1 and TRBJ2-2; 8 bases are a match to TRBD1. The CDR3 is 15 amino acids. V trimming: 3 bases; J trimming: 2 bases; junction bases outside the gene matches: 3. Germline V lookup: CDR1 SGHRS, CDR2 YFSETQ. CDR3 in DNA: TGCGCCAGCAGCTCTGGACAGGGAAACACCGGGGAGCTGTTTTTT. Protein product: CASSSGQGNTGELFF.

V usage is TRBV4-2 and J usage is TRBJ1-6, with a tentative D call TRBD1 (5 bases). V shed 1 base and J shed 10 bases, with 14 bases lying between them. CDR3 length: 15 amino acids. Germline CDR1 and CDR2: LGHNA and YNFKEQ. CDR3 in amino acids: CASSQVGQGGSPLHF. In DNA, the CDR3 is TGTGCCAGCAGCCAAGTAGGGCAGGGCGGGTCACCCCTCCACTTT.

The chain has TRBV9 and TRBJ2-6, with D perhaps given as TRBD1 or TRBD2 (5 bases each). V was cut by 4 bases and J by 2 bases, with 13 bases left in between. The CDR3 has 16 residues. The germline V gene encodes CDR1 SGDLS and CDR2 YYNGEE. CDR3 sequence reads: CASSSRGEPGANVLTF. In DNA form, the CDR3 reads TGTGCCAGCAGCTCTAGAGGGGAACCTGGGGCCAACGTCCTGACTTTC.

V and J are TRBV28 and TRBJ2-7; TRBD2 matches 7 bases. The CDR3 is made up of 15 amino acids. Germline CDR1 reads MDHEN; CDR2 reads SYDVKM. Losses at the gene ends were 7 bases for V and 9 bases for J; bases not matched to a gene: 18. CDR3 region: CASTIEGRARWGQYF. CDR3 in DNA: TGTGCCAGCACCATAGAAGGGAGGGCCCGGTGGGGGCAGTACTTC.

This clone has more than one count but fewer than ten. The chain combines TRBV28 with TRBJ2-6; TRBD1 matches 10 bases. This CDR3 has 18 residues. V shed 6 bases, J shed 2 bases, and the junction held 10 bases outside the gene matches. Germline V lookup: CDR1 MDHEN, CDR2 SYDVKM. The CDR3 spells CASRSPGQGTPGANVLTF. CDR3 DNA: TGTGCCAGCAGATCTCCGGGACAGGGGACTCCTGGGGCCAACGTCCTGACTTTC. The full variable domain, its missing parts supplied by reference TRBV28 and TRBJ2-6, is DVKVTQSSRYLVKRTGEKVFLECVQDMDHENMFWYRQDPGLGLRLIYFSYDVKMKEKGDIPEGYSVSREKKERFSLILESASTNQTSMYLCASRSPGQGTPGANVLTFGAGSRLTVL.

This clone was found a few times. The CDR3 DNA reads as TGTGCCAGCTCACCCCTAGGACAGGGGCACCAAGAGACCCAGTACTTC. Translating gives CASSPLGQGHQETQYF. The V and J genes are TRBV18 and TRBJ2-5; TRBD1 aligns across 9 bases. The CDR3 has 16 amino acids. Germline assignment: CDR1 KGHSH and CDR2 LQKENI. The trim removed 3 bases at V and 0 bases at J, leaving 5 bases unmatched.

V and J are TRBV7-3 and TRBJ2-3; the D gene is possibly TRBD1 (6 bases). The CDR3 runs 15 residues. V was pared by 1 base and J by 0 bases, with 8 bases between. Germline-derived CDR1 and CDR2 are SGHTA and FQGTGA. The CDR3: CASSLIGQSTDTQYF. The DNA of the CDR3 is TGTGCCAGCAGCTTAATCGGACAGAGCACAGATACGCAGTATTTT.

This clone showed up just a few times. This chain joins TRBV7-8 and TRBJ1-2, with D perhaps TRBD1 (6 bases). CDR1 and CDR2 (germline): SGHVS, FQNEAQ. This CDR3 is built from 14 residues. Deletions cut 3 bases from V and 8 bases from J, with 16 bases between. This chain's CDR3 is CASSFGQNLGGYTF. The CDR3 bases are TGTGCCAGCAGCTTTGGACAGAACCTGGGGGGCTACACCTTC.

This rearrangement joins TRBV6-6 to TRBJ2-5; 15 positions match TRBD2. V lost 2 bases to trimming and J lost 5 bases; unmatched junction nucleotides: 3. This CDR3 spans 16 amino acids. CDR1 and CDR2 from the germline V gene are MNHNY and SVGAGI (reference sequence). This CDR3 reads CASSYGLAGGTETQYF. CDR3 coding DNA: TGTGCCAGCAGTTACGGACTAGCGGGGGGGACGGAGACCCAGTACTTC.